The 24 T cell receptor beta chains below all came from one sample that was sequenced in a study of blood T cell repertoires in COVID-19. Only in-frame clones appear in the TCRdb table, and some are missing; sequencing was by immunoSEQ multiplex PCR. Of some 45,000 clones listed, around 82% are singletons. Sequencing input: peripheral blood. These receptor sequences come from a woman aged 80 or over with acute or convalescent COVID-19.

The rearrangement links TRBV19 to TRBJ2-7; maybe TRBD2 (6 bases). The V end lost 5 bases, the J end lost 3 bases, and 11 bases lay between the germline ends. CDR1 is LNHDA and CDR2 is SQIVND in the germline V gene (reference sequence). The CDR3 totals 13 residues. The CDR3 nucleotides are TGTGCCAGTAGTTCGTCCGGGGGCTACGAGCAGTACTTC. The encoded protein is CASSSSGGYEQYF.

V gene TRBV10-3 combines with J gene TRBJ2-6; D is unclear. CDR3 length: 16 amino acids. Looked up from germline, CDR1 is ENHRY and CDR2 is SYGVKD. V lost 6 bases to trimming and J lost 0 bases, with 12 bases between them. Here the CDR3 reads CAISDSASSGANVLTF. The CDR3 DNA reads as TGTGCCATCAGCGACTCCGCCTCCTCTGGGGCCAACGTCCTGACTTTC.

The chain couples TRBV7-9 to TRBJ1-2; weak D call: TRBD1 (6 bases). Trimming removed 6 bases from V and 1 base from J, with 18 bases in between. The CDR3 contains 16 residues. CDR1 is SEHNR, CDR2 FQNEAQ, per germline (reference sequence). CDR3 DNA: TGTGCCAGCAGATTACAGGGTGATGGGTTTAACTATGGCTACACCTTC. Its translation: CASRLQGDGFNYGYTF.

This CDR3 is CASSYESGSPYNEQFF. The CDR3 DNA reads TGTGCCAGCAGTTACGAAAGCGGGAGTCCCTACAATGAGCAGTTCTTC. The rearrangement joins TRBV6-5 to TRBJ2-1, with 8 bases aligning to TRBD2. V gave up 2 bases and J gave up 2 bases; unmatched junction bases: 5. The CDR3 has 16 residues. Germline CDR1 and CDR2: MNHEY and SVGAGI.

This clone was seen only a few times. This chain connects TRBV25-1 to TRBJ2-2, with D perhaps matching TRBD2 (5 bases). Germline assignment: CDR1 MGHDK and CDR2 SYGVNS. V shed 6 bases and J shed 2 bases, with 13 bases lying between them. CDR3 length: 15 amino acids. CDR3: CASSGGRPNTGELFF. In nucleotides, the CDR3 is TGTGCCAGCAGCGGAGGAAGGCCTAACACCGGGGAGCTGTTTTTT.

V and J are TRBV18 and TRBJ2-7; 13 bases map to TRBD2. Unmatched junction bases numbered 10, after V lost 2 bases and J lost 3 bases. The CDR3 consists of 18 residues. Germline V gene lookup returns CDR1 KGHSH and CDR2 LQKENI. CDR3 DNA sequence: TGTGCCAGCTCACCAAAAGGGACTAGCGGGATGGGGAGCTACGAGCAGTACTTC. Its translation: CASSPKGTSGMGSYEQYF. Drawing the rest from reference TRBV18 and TRBJ2-7, the complete variable domain is NAGVMQNPRHLVRRRGQEARLRCSPMKGHSHVYWYRQLPEEGLKFMVYLQKENIIDESGMPKERFSAEFPKEGPSILRIQQVVRGDSAAYFCASSPKGTSGMGSYEQYFGPGTRLTVT.

This clone is a singleton in its sample. CDR3 bases: TGTGCCACCAGTGAATCCCGGACAGGGAAGGATGGCTACACCTTC. Its protein is CATSESRTGKDGYTF. The chain recombines TRBV24-1 with TRBJ1-2; TRBD1 aligns across 8 bases. This CDR3 has 15 residues. The V gene's germline CDR1 is KGHDR and CDR2 SFDVKD. The J segment lost 6 bases and the V segment lost 4 bases, leaving 9 bases of the junction unmatched.

This chain connects TRBV24-1 to TRBJ1-1, with 7 bases that match TRBD1. This CDR3 is 13 amino acids long. Germline-derived CDR1 and CDR2 are KGHDR and SFDVKD. Trimming at V came to 10 bases and at J to 4 bases, leaving 8 bases not matched to a gene. CDR3 sequence reads: CATYSDRVTEAFF. Here the CDR3 DNA reads TGTGCCACTTACTCCGACAGGGTCACTGAAGCTTTCTTT.

The chain's CDR3 is CASSYRAGLSGNTIYF. The CDR3 nucleotides are TGTGCCAGCAGTTACAGAGCAGGGTTATCTGGAAACACCATATATTTT. The chain combines TRBV6-6 with TRBJ1-3, with a tentative D call TRBD1 (5 bases). The CDR3 has 16 amino acids. Germline V gene data show CDR1 as MNHNY and CDR2 as SVGAGI (reference sequence). V was clipped by 2 bases and J by 1 base, with 12 bases between them.

The chain is built from TRBV7-6 and TRBJ1-1, with D uncertain. In germline, CDR1 is SGHVS, CDR2 FNYEAQ. CDR3 length equals 15 residues. Trimming stripped 5 bases from V and 6 bases from J, with 19 bases between. As DNA, the CDR3 is TGTGCCAGCAGCCGAATCAACGTAGGACTCTCTGAAGCTTTCTTT. Translation gives CASSRINVGLSEAFF.

This clone was counted a single time. The chain links TRBV6-1 to TRBJ1-2; D not certain. The CDR3 has 15 amino acids. Germline values: CDR1 MNHNS, CDR2 SASEGT. V shed 2 bases and J shed 3 bases, with 13 bases lying between them. CDR3 sequence (DNA): TGTGCCAGCAGTGAACGGTCAACGCGGTACTATGGCTACACCTTC. As protein: CASSERSTRYYGYTF.

The rearrangement links TRBV30 to TRBJ2-7; 7 bases align to TRBD2. CDR1 and CDR2 from the germline V gene are GTSNPN and SVGIG (reference sequence). The junction had 10 bases not matched to a gene; V was cut back by 3 bases and J by 5 bases. The CDR3 covers 14 residues. The CDR3 DNA reads as TGTGCCTGGAGCGGTGCGGGAGCCGGGCACGAGCAGTACTTC. Translated, it gives CAWSGAGAGHEQYF.

This clone came up once. The J gene is TRBJ1-1, the V gene TRBV18; 8 nucleotides align to TRBD1. CDR1 is KGHSH, CDR2 LQKENI, per germline. The CDR3 loop spans 14 amino acids. J was trimmed by 4 bases and V by 5 bases; bases with no gene match: 6. The CDR3 loop reads CASSGGQGLTEAFF. The DNA of the CDR3 is TGTGCCAGCTCAGGCGGACAGGGTCTCACTGAAGCTTTCTTT.

This chain links TRBV2 with TRBJ2-5, with D maybe TRBD2 (6 bases). Looked up from germline, CDR1 is SNHLY and CDR2 is FYNNEI. V was cut by 11 bases and J by 6 bases, with 19 bases left in between. The CDR3 runs to 13 residues. CDR3 DNA sequence: TGTGCCTGCTCCGCGGAGGGTGGGAAGACCCAGTACTTC. This gives the protein CACSAEGGKTQYF.

This rearrangement joins TRBV30 to TRBJ2-7, with 7 bases matching TRBD2. Germline lookup yields CDR1 GTSNPN and CDR2 SVGIG (reference sequence). The length of the CDR3 is 15 residues. Trimming at V came to 2 bases and at J to 0 bases, leaving 7 bases not matched to a gene. Here the CDR3 reads CAWSSLAALSYEQYF. CDR3 DNA sequence: TGTGCCTGGAGTAGCCTAGCGGCCCTCTCCTACGAGCAGTACTTC. Supplemented by reference TRBV30 and TRBJ2-7, the full variable domain reads SQTIHQWPATLVQPVGSPLSLECTVEGTSNPNLYWYRQAAGRGLQLLFYSVGIGQISSEVPQNLSASRPQDRQFILSSKKLLLSDSGFYLCAWSSLAALSYEQYFGPGTRLTVT.

The chain has TRBV6-4 and TRBJ2-2, with 7 bases lining up with TRBD2. Germline V gene sequence: CDR1 MRHNA, CDR2 SNTAGT. The CDR3 contains 13 residues. Trimming removed 9 bases from V and 5 bases from J; junction bases left unmatched: 6. The CDR3 nucleotides read TGTGCCAGTTCGACTAGCCCGACCGGGGAGCTGTTTTTT. As protein: CASSTSPTGELFF.

V usage is TRBV4-2 and J usage is TRBJ1-2; unclear D gene. Per germline, CDR1 LGHNA and CDR2 YNFKEQ. The CDR3 totals 15 residues. V dropped 0 bases and J dropped 0 bases, with 8 bases sitting between them. DNA of the CDR3: TGTGCCAGCAGCCAAGAACAGAGCACTAACTATGGCTACACCTTC. Residues: CASSQEQSTNYGYTF.

The V gene is TRBV12-3 or TRBV12-4, the J gene TRBJ1-5; a possible D gene is TRBD1 (5 bases). V shed 6 bases and J shed 7 bases, with 13 bases lying between them. The CDR3 runs 13 residues. The CDR3 sequence is CASRQGSGQPQHF. The CDR3 DNA reads TGTGCCAGCAGGCAGGGATCTGGCCAGCCCCAGCATTTT.

The chain recombines TRBV9 with TRBJ2-7, with TRBD1 matching over 7 bases. The CDR3 contains 16 residues. The J segment lost 4 bases and the V segment lost 4 bases, leaving 14 bases of the junction unmatched. Per germline, CDR1 SGDLS and CDR2 YYNGEE. The CDR3 coding sequence is TGTGCCAGCAGCCACCAACCCGGGACAGCGTCGTACGAGCAGTACTTC. Its translation is CASSHQPGTASYEQYF. Looking up the rest from reference TRBV9 and TRBJ2-7 gives the full variable domain: DSGVTQTPKHLITATGQRVTLRCSPRSGDLSVYWYQQSLDQGLQFLIQYYNGEERAKGNILERFSAQQFPDLHSELNLSSLELGDSALYFCASSHQPGTASYEQYFGPGTRLTVT.

The chain couples TRBV29-1 to TRBJ2-3; weak D call: TRBD1 (5 bases). V gave up 1 base and J gave up 2 bases, with 10 bases separating them. The CDR3 has 14 residues. CDR1 is SQVTM and CDR2 is ANQGSEA in the germline V gene. CDR3: CSVEVTGPTDTQYF. The DNA for the CDR3 is TGCAGCGTTGAAGTTACAGGCCCCACAGATACGCAGTATTTT.

This rearrangement joins TRBV5-1 to TRBJ2-5; possibly TRBD1 for D (7 bases). This CDR3 has 14 residues. Germline V gene sequence: CDR1 SGHRS, CDR2 YFSETQ. The V gene lost 5 bases and the J gene lost 5 bases, with 16 bases spanning the gap. The CDR3 reads CASSSIQGGETQYF. The CDR3 region has the DNA TGCGCCAGCAGTTCAATCCAGGGGGGCGAGACCCAGTACTTC.

This clone has just one count. The V call is TRBV27, the J call TRBJ2-2; 10 bases agree with TRBD2. Germline lookup yields CDR1 MNHEY and CDR2 SMNVEV (reference sequence). The CDR3 length is 16 residues. J was trimmed by 4 bases and V by 10 bases; bases with no gene match: 12. CDR3 in amino acids: CATLVTTSGRTGELFF. The CDR3 DNA reads TGTGCCACCTTGGTAACGACTAGCGGGCGCACCGGGGAGCTGTTTTTT.

This clone was seen only once. CDR3 residues: CASSIGQPPGNAFF. The CDR3 nucleotides read TGCGCCAGCAGCATTGGACAGCCCCCTGGAAATGCTTTCTTT. J is TRBJ1-1 and V is TRBV4-1, with D perhaps matching TRBD1 (6 bases). The CDR3 length is 14 residues. From germline, CDR1 is MGHRA and CDR2 YSYEKL. Trimming left V 5 bases short and J 11 bases short, with 21 bases between.

This sequence joins TRBV3-1 (or the pseudogene TRBV3-2) and TRBJ1-2; TRBD1 matches at 7 bases. Germline loops: CDR1 LGHDT, CDR2 YNNKEL (reference sequence). With 3 bases clipped from V and 7 bases from J, the junction kept 8 bases outside the gene matches. The CDR3 contains 14 residues. CDR3 protein: CASSHQTGTSGYTF. The CDR3, as DNA: TGTGCCAGCAGCCACCAGACAGGGACATCTGGCTACACCTTC.